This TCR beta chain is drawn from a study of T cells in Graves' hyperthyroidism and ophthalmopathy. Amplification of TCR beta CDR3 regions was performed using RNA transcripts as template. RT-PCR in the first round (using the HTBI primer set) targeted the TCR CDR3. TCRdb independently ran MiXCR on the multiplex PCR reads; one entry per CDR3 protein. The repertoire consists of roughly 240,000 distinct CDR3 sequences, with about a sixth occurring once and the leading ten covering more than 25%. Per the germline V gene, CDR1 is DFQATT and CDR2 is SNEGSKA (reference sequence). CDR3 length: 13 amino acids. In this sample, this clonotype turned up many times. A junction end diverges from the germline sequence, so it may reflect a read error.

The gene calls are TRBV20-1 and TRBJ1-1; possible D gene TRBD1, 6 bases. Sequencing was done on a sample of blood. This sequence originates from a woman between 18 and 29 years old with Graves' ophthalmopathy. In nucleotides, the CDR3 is TGCAGTGCGAGAGACAGGATGAACACTGAAGCTTTCTTT. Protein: CSARDRMNTEAFF.